What follows are 28 T cell receptor beta chains derived from one specimen sequenced in a study of neurological immune-mediated disorders. TCRdb analysed the 5' RACE reads with MiXCR anew, one entry per CDR3 protein. The sample includes under 75,000 distinct CDR3 sequences, around 3% seen only once; the top ten take 4.5% to 6.5%. Sequencing was done on a sample of PBMCs. All receptors come from a woman in her forties or fifties with multiple sclerosis.

Ten or more counts support this clonotype. The V gene is TRBV5-1, the J gene TRBJ1-1; D is unresolved. The CDR3 is 14 residues long. Per the germline V gene, CDR1 is SGHRS and CDR2 is YFSETQ. V lost 5 bases and J lost 5, with 16 bases in between. The CDR3 protein is CASRVSTELTEAFF. The CDR3 coding sequence is TGCGCCAGCAGGGTGAGCACGGAGCTGACTGAAGCTTTCTTT.

This clonotype has a count of ten or more. CDR3 amino acids: CASSNRGYEQFF. DNA of the CDR3: TGTGCCAGCAGCAACAGGGGTTATGAGCAGTTCTTC. The chain joins TRBV21-1 to TRBJ2-1; the table calls TRBD1, which could not be checked here. TRBV21-1 is listed as a pseudogene. This CDR3 spans 12 amino acids.

This clonotype was counted ten times or more. CDR3 DNA: TGTGCCAGCAGCCCCGGTGGCAGAATCAACTATGGCTACACCTTC. Protein sequence: CASSPGGRINYGYTF. The gene calls are TRBV7-2 and TRBJ1-2; D remains unclear. The CDR3 loop spans 15 amino acids. CDR1 is SGHTA and CDR2 is FQGNSA in the germline V gene. The germline V and J ends were trimmed by 5 bases and 2 bases, with 15 bases remaining between them. Full variable domain (outside the CDR3, taken from reference TRBV7-2 and TRBJ1-2): GAGVSQSPSNKVTEKGKDVELRCDPISGHTALYWYRQSLGQGLEFLIYFQGNSAPDKSGLPSDRFSAERTGGSVSTLTIQRTQQEDSAVYLCASSPGGRINYGYTFGSGTRLTVV.

This clonotype was seen repeatedly, ten times or more. The genes are TRBV5-1 and TRBJ2-1, with a tentative D call TRBD2 (5 bases). From germline, CDR1 is SGHRS and CDR2 YFSETQ. This CDR3 spans 16 amino acids. The V end was cut by 4 bases, the J end by 0 bases, with 14 bases between. CDR3 nucleotide sequence: TGCGCCAGCAGCCACCTCCCGGGGAGCTCCTACAATGAGCAGTTCTTC. Translation: CASSHLPGSSYNEQFF.

This clonotype appeared many times. This rearrangement joins TRBV15 to TRBJ2-3, with D possibly TRBD1 on 6 matching bases. The CDR3 consists of 19 residues. V was trimmed by 4 bases and J by 0 bases, leaving 23 bases between them. In germline, CDR1 is LNHNV, CDR2 YYDKDF (reference sequence). This CDR3 is CATSTILGGRGTSTDTQYF. CDR3 nucleotides: TGTGCCACCAGCACCATCCTTGGGGGCCGGGGTACTAGCACAGATACGCAGTATTTT.

Ten or more counts support this clonotype. The chain has TRBV20-1 and TRBJ2-2, with 10 bases lining up with TRBD1. V dropped 4 bases and J dropped 4; count of bases not matched to a gene: 3. This CDR3 spans 14 amino acids. CDR1 and CDR2 from the germline V gene are DFQATT and SNEGSKA (reference sequence). In DNA form, the CDR3 reads TGCAGTGCTATCCGGACAGGGGGCACCGGGGAGCTGTTTTTT. It translates to CSAIRTGGTGELFF.

This clonotype was recorded at least ten times. The V gene is TRBV7-2, the J gene TRBJ2-3; 9 nucleotides match TRBD1. Unmatched junction bases numbered 4, after V lost 5 bases and J lost 1 base. This CDR3 contains 15 residues. Germline loops: CDR1 SGHTA, CDR2 FQGNSA. Here the CDR3 reads CASSPGQGGTDTQYF. The CDR3 DNA sequence: TGTGCCAGCAGCCCGGGACAGGGAGGCACAGATACGCAGTATTTT. Full variable domain (missing parts from reference TRBV7-2 and TRBJ2-3): GAGVSQSPSNKVTEKGKDVELRCDPISGHTALYWYRQSLGQGLEFLIYFQGNSAPDKSGLPSDRFSAERTGGSVSTLTIQRTQQEDSAVYLCASSPGQGGTDTQYFGPGTRLTVL.

The CDR3 coding sequence is TGTGCCAGCAGCGAGGGACGGAACATTCAGTACTTC. The encoded protein is CASSEGRNIQYF. The chain couples TRBV5-5 to TRBJ2-4, with D perhaps assigned TRBD1 or TRBD2 (5 bases each). Per germline, CDR1 SGHKS and CDR2 YYEKEE (reference sequence). V was shortened by 4 bases and J by 7 bases, with 9 bases between the two germline ends. The CDR3 is made up of 12 amino acids. Full variable domain (missing parts from reference TRBV5-5 and TRBJ2-4): DAGVTQSPTHLIKTRGQQVTLRCSPISGHKSVSWYQQVLGQGPQFIFQYYEKEERGRGNFPDRFSARQFPNYSSELNVNALLLGDSALYLCASSEGRNIQYFGAGTRLSVL.

In its sample, this clonotype was seen many times. The CDR3 spells CSAQNPRSDRINQPQHF. As DNA, the CDR3 is TGCAGTGCTCAAAATCCAAGATCGGACAGAATCAATCAGCCCCAGCATTTT. The chain joins TRBV20-1 to TRBJ1-5, with TRBD1 as a possible D gene (6 bases). Trimming removed 5 bases at V and 3 bases at J, with 23 bases between. Germline assignment: CDR1 DFQATT and CDR2 SNEGSKA (reference sequence). The CDR3 is 17 amino acids.

This clonotype came up many times. This chain connects TRBV20-1 to TRBJ2-7; 11 nucleotides match TRBD2. Looked up from germline, CDR1 is DFQATT and CDR2 is SNEGSKA (reference sequence). CDR3 size: 14 residues. Trimming at V came to 3 bases and at J to 7 bases, leaving 8 bases not matched to a gene. The CDR3 DNA follows: TGCAGTGCTAGTAGCGGGAGGGCCCGAGAAGAGCAGTACTTC. Its protein is CSASSGRAREEQYF.

On this clonotype itself: At one of its ends the junction is not consistent with the germline gene, which may arise from a read error. The V and J genes are TRBV2 and TRBJ2-5; D ambiguous. Germline V gene lookup returns CDR1 SNHLY and CDR2 FYNNEI. The CDR3 is 12 amino acids. The DNA of the CDR3 is TGTGTCAGCAGATTTAACCAAGAGACCCAGTACTTC. Its protein product is CVSRFNQETQYF.

In this sample, this clonotype turned up many times. The chain has TRBV5-1 and TRBJ2-3; TRBD1 matches at 7 bases. V lost 0 bases and J lost 6; bases outside the gene matches: 7. The CDR3 totals 15 residues. The germline V gene has CDR1 SGHRS and CDR2 YFSETQ. The CDR3, as DNA: TGCGCCAGCAGCTTGGGGAACACAGGGGCCGATACGCAGTATTTT. As protein: CASSLGNTGADTQYF.

In its sample, this clonotype was seen many times. This rearrangement joins TRBV18 to TRBJ1-1, with D maybe TRBD1 (6 bases). This CDR3 is built from 13 residues. Germline values: CDR1 KGHSH, CDR2 LQKENI. V was pared by 0 bases and J by 8 bases, with 10 bases between. CDR3 amino acids: CASSPPFGQEAFF. DNA of the CDR3: TGTGCCAGCTCACCACCCTTCGGACAGGAAGCTTTCTTT.

This clonotype was recorded at least ten times. The V and J genes are TRBV7-8 and TRBJ1-4; no definite D call. CDR1 and CDR2 from the germline V gene are SGHVS and FQNEAQ. There are 13 residues in the CDR3. V gave up 5 bases and J gave up 4 bases, with 8 bases separating them. The CDR3 DNA is TGTGCCAGCAGCCCAAGTTTTAATGAAAAACTGTTTTTT. Its protein is CASSPSFNEKLFF.

There are many counts of this clonotype. V is TRBV20-1 and J is TRBJ1-6; no reliable D call. The CDR3 sequence is 16 residues long. V was pared by 1 base and J by 7 bases, with 17 bases between. The germline V gene has CDR1 DFQATT and CDR2 SNEGSKA (reference sequence). CDR3 residues: CSARAGTRQENSPLHF. As DNA, the CDR3 is TGCAGTGCTAGAGCCGGAACCCGACAAGAGAATTCACCCCTCCACTTT.

This clonotype was seen only a few times. Just one base apart from a much larger clone, this may be a read error. The chain is built from TRBV21-1 and TRBJ2-4; TRBD1 is the table's D call and was not checked against the DNA. TRBV21-1 is a documented pseudogene. The CDR3 runs 12 residues. CDR3 sequence: CAAIPGKKIQYF. The CDR3 DNA is TGTGCAGCGATCCCGGGGAAGAAAATTCAGTACTTC.

This clonotype was detected many times. CDR3 sequence reads: CASSETDNYGYTF. The CDR3 DNA sequence: TGTGCCAGCAGTGAAACCGATAACTATGGCTACACCTTC. The rearrangement links TRBV6-6 to TRBJ1-2; D unresolved. Trimming removed 5 bases from V and 1 base from J, with 8 bases in between. This CDR3 spans 13 amino acids. Per germline, CDR1 MNHNY and CDR2 SVGAGI (reference sequence).

This clonotype came up many times. The V call is TRBV14, the J call TRBJ2-5; D gene unclear. The CDR3 covers 11 residues. The V and J ends lost 2 bases and 9 bases respectively, with 7 bases between them. In germline, CDR1 is SGHDN, CDR2 FVKESK. The CDR3 protein is CASSQNEPQYF. CDR3 nucleotides: TGTGCCAGCAGCCAAAATGAACCCCAGTACTTC.

This clonotype was picked up many times. The V call is TRBV5-1, the J call TRBJ2-5, with D possibly being TRBD1 (5 bases). CDR3 length: 17 residues. Trimming shortened V by 4 bases and J by 2 bases, and 21 bases separated the two germline ends. The V gene's germline CDR1 is SGHRS and CDR2 YFSETQ. In DNA form, the CDR3 reads TGCGCCAGCAGCGCAACAGGCCCTGGACAAACGCAAGAGACCCAGTACTTC. It encodes CASSATGPGQTQETQYF.

This clonotype has ten or more counts. The rearrangement uses TRBV7-2 and TRBJ2-3; D tentatively reads TRBD1 or TRBD2 (5 bases each). The germline V and J ends were trimmed by 1 base and 3 bases, with 8 bases remaining between them. From germline, CDR1 is SGHTA and CDR2 FQGNSA. CDR3 size: 14 residues. DNA of the CDR3: TGTGCCAGCAGCTTAGGGGGGACGACAGATACGCAGTATTTT. Protein product: CASSLGGTTDTQYF.

This clonotype showed up many times. CDR3 region: CASSVTQGAYEQYF. CDR3 in DNA: TGTGCCAGCAGCGTAACACAGGGGGCCTACGAGCAGTACTTC. This chain connects TRBV9 to TRBJ2-7; 8 positions match TRBD1. Germline V gene sequence: CDR1 SGDLS, CDR2 YYNGEE. With 1 base clipped from V and 2 bases from J, the junction kept 2 bases outside the gene matches. The CDR3 totals 14 residues.

This clonotype came up many times. The chain is built from TRBV7-9 and TRBJ1-1; no clear D. Germline V gene lookup returns CDR1 SEHNR and CDR2 FQNEAQ (reference sequence). The CDR3 is 13 amino acids. The ends were cut back, 3 bases at V and 1 base at J, with 6 bases in the middle. CDR3 loop: CASSFPENTEAFF. CDR3 nucleotide sequence: TGTGCCAGCAGCTTTCCGGAGAACACTGAAGCTTTCTTT.

The sample holds a few counts of this clonotype. This sequence joins TRBV7-6 and TRBJ2-2, with 12 nucleotides matching TRBD2. The CDR3 contains 17 residues. V trimming: 5 bases; J trimming: 5 bases; junction bases outside the gene matches: 9. Per germline, CDR1 SGHVS and CDR2 FNYEAQ. The CDR3 coding sequence is TGTGCCAGCAGCCCTACTAGCGGGGGGACCAGAACCGGGGAGCTGTTTTTT. Its protein product is CASSPTSGGTRTGELFF.

Many counts were recorded for this clonotype. V gene TRBV5-1 combines with J gene TRBJ2-1, with a weak D call TRBD2 (5 bases). From germline, CDR1 is SGHRS and CDR2 YFSETQ. This CDR3 comprises 14 residues. V was cut by 1 base and J by 2 bases, with 7 bases left in between. The CDR3 DNA sequence: TGCGCCAGCAGCTTGAACGGGGCCTACAATGAGCAGTTCTTC. Translated, it gives CASSLNGAYNEQFF.

Ten or more counts support this clonotype. The V call is TRBV12-3 or TRBV12-4, the J call TRBJ1-3; D may be TRBD1 (6 bases). This CDR3 contains 15 residues. The ends were cut back, 7 bases at V and 0 bases at J, with 13 bases in the middle. The chain's CDR3 is CASTLDRNSGNTIYF. DNA of the CDR3: TGTGCCAGCACCTTGGACAGAAACTCTGGAAACACCATATATTTT.

This clonotype was seen at least ten times. This chain connects TRBV5-6 to TRBJ2-3, with 7 bases aligning to TRBD1. Losses at the gene ends were 1 base for V and 3 bases for J; bases not matched to a gene: 17. The CDR3 loop spans 19 amino acids. Germline V gene sequence: CDR1 SGHDT, CDR2 YYEEEE. In DNA, the CDR3 is TGTGCCAGCAGCTTGCCCACAGGGGTAGACGTCAAGGGTACAGATACGCAGTATTTT. Its translation is CASSLPTGVDVKGTDTQYF.

This clonotype was seen repeatedly, ten times or more. V and J are TRBV20-1 and TRBJ2-3; no clear D. V was cut by 6 bases and J by 4 bases, with 14 bases left in between. The CDR3 sequence is 13 residues long. Per the germline V gene, CDR1 is DFQATT and CDR2 is SNEGSKA (reference sequence). CDR3 sequence reads: CSALIAESDTQYF. In DNA form, the CDR3 reads TGCAGTGCCCTAATAGCCGAGTCAGATACGCAGTATTTT.

The sample holds many counts of this clonotype. The genes are TRBV15 and TRBJ1-6; D may be TRBD1 (5 bases). V shed 0 bases and J shed 2 bases, with 8 bases lying between them. Germline values: CDR1 LNHNV, CDR2 YYDKDF (reference sequence). The CDR3 contains 16 residues. The CDR3 protein is CATSRDGGTYNSPLHF. The CDR3 DNA reads TGTGCCACCAGCAGAGATGGGGGGACCTATAATTCACCCCTCCACTTT.